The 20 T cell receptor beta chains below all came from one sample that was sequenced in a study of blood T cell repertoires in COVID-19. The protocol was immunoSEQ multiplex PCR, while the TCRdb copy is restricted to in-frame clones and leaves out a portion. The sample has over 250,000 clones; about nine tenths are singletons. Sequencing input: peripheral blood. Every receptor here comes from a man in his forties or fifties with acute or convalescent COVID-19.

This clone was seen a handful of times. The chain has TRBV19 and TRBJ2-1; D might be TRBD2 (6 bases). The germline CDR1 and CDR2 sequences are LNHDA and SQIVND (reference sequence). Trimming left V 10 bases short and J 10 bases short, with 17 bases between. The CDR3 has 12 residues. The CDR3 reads CAIGPGDGEQFF. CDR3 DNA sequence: TGTGCCATAGGTCCGGGGGACGGGGAGCAGTTCTTC.

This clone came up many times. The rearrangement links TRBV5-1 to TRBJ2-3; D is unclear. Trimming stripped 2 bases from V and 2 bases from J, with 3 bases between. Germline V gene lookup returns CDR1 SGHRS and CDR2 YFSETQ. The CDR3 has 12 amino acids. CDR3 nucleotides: TGCGCCAGCAGCTTCTACACAGATACGCAGTATTTT. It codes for CASSFYTDTQYF.

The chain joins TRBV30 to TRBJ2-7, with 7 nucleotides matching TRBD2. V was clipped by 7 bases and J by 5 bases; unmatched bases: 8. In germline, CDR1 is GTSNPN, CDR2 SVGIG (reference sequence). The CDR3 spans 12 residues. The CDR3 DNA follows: TGTGCCTTGACTGGGGGGGTCCACGAGCAGTACTTC. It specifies CALTGGVHEQYF.

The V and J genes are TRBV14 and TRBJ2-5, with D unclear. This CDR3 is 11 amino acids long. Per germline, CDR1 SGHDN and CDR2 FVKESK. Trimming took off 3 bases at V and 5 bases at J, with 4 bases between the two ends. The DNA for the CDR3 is TGTGCCAGCAGCCAGTCGGAGACCCAGTACTTC. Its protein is CASSQSETQYF.

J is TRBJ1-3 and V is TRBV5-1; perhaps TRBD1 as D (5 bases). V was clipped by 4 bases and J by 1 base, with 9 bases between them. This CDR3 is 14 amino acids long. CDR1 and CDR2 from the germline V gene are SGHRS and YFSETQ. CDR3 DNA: TGCGCCAGCAGCCCTCAGGGATCTGGAAACACCATATATTTT. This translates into CASSPQGSGNTIYF.

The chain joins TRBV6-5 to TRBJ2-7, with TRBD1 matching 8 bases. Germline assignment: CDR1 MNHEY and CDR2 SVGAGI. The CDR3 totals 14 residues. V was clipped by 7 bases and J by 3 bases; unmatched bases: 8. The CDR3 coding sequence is TGTGCCAGCACCTCCGGGACAGGTTACTACGAGCAGTACTTC. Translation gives CASTSGTGYYEQYF.

The CDR3 DNA reads as TGTGCCAGCAGCCAAGATATGGGGGGAACTGGAAACACCATATATTTT. It translates to CASSQDMGGTGNTIYF. The rearrangement links TRBV3-1 (or the pseudogene TRBV3-2) to TRBJ1-3, with TRBD1 as a possible D gene (5 bases). Trimming stripped 0 bases from V and 2 bases from J, with 11 bases between. This CDR3 spans 16 amino acids. CDR1 LGHDT and CDR2 YNNKEL come from the germline V gene (reference sequence).

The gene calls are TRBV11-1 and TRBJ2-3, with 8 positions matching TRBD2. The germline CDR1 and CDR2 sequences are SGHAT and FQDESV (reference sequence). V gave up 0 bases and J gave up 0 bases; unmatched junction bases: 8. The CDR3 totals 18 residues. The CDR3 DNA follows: TGTGCCAGCAGCTTAGCCTCAGCGGGGGTCCCTAGCACAGATACGCAGTATTTT. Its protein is CASSLASAGVPSTDTQYF.

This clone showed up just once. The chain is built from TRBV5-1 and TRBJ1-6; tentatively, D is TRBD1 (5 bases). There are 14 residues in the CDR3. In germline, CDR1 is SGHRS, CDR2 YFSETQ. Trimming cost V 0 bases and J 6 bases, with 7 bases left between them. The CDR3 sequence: CASSLAQGNSPLHF. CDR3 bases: TGCGCCAGCAGCTTGGCTCAGGGTAATTCACCCCTCCACTTT.

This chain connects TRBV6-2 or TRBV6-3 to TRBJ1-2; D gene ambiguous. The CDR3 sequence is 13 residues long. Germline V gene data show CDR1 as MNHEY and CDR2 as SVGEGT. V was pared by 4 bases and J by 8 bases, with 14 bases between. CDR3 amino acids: CASSSPGPGGYTF. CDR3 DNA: TGTGCCAGCAGTTCCCCTGGGCCGGGAGGCTACACCTTC.

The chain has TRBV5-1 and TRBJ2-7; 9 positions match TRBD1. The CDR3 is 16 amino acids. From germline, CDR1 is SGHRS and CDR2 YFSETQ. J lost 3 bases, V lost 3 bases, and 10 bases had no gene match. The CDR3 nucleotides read TGCGCCAGCAGCTACGAACCGGCGGGACAGGGCTACGAGCAGTACTTC. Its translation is CASSYEPAGQGYEQYF.

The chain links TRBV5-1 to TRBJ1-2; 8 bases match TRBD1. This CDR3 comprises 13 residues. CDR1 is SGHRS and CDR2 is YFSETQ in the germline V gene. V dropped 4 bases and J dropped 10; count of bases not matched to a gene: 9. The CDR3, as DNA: TGCGCCAGCAGCACTCGTACAGGGGGAGACTACACCTTC. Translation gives CASSTRTGGDYTF.

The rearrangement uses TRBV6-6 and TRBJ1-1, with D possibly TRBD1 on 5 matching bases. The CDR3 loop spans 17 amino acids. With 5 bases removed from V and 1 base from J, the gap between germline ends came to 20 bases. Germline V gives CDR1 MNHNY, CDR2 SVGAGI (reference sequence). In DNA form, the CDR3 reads TGTGCCAGCAGTCGGGGGGGAGGGACCGCGGGGAACACTGAAGCTTTCTTT. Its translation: CASSRGGGTAGNTEAFF.

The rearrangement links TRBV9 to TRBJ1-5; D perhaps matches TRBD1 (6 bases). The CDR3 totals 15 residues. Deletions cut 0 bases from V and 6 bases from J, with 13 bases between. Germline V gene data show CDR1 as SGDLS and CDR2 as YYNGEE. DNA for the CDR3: TGTGCCAGCAGCGTAGGGCAGGGGTTGGGTCAGCCCCAGCATTTT. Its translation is CASSVGQGLGQPQHF.

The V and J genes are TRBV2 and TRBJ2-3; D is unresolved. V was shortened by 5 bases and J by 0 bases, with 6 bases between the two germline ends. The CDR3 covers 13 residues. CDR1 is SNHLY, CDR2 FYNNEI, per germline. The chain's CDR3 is CASSPGSTDTQYF. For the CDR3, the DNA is TGTGCCAGCAGTCCCGGGAGCACAGATACGCAGTATTTT.

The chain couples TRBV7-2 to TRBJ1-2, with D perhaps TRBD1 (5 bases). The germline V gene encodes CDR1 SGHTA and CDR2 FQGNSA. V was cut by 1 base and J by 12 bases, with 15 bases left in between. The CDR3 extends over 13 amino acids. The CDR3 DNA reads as TGTGCCAGCAGCTTAGGGGGCGCGGGGGACCACACCTTC. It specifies CASSLGGAGDHTF. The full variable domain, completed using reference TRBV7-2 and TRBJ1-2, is GAGVSQSPSNKVTEKGKDVELRCDPISGHTALYWYRQSLGQGLEFLIYFQGNSAPDKSGLPSDRFSAERTGGSVSTLTIQRTQQEDSAVYLCASSLGGAGDHTFGSGTRLTVV.

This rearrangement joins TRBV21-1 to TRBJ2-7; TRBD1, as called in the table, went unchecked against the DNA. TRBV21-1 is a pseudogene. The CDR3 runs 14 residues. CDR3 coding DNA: TGTGCCAAGCCCCGGGACAGGAGAAACTACGAGCAGTACTTC. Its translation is CAKPRDRRNYEQYF.

In DNA, the CDR3 is TGTGCCACCAGCCCTGGACAGGGGGCGAAGGAAAAACTGTTTTTT. Translation: CATSPGQGAKEKLFF. The chain uses TRBV15 and TRBJ1-4; TRBD1 aligns across 11 bases. This CDR3 has 15 amino acids. V was clipped by 5 bases and J by 8 bases; unmatched bases: 7. Germline CDR1 is LNHNV and CDR2 is YYDKDF (reference sequence).

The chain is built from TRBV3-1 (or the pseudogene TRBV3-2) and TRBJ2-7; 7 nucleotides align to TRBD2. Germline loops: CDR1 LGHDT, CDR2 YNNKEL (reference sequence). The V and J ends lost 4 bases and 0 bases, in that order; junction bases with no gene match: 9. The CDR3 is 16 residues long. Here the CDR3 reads CASSPQRPGGSYEQYF. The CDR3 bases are TGTGCCAGCAGCCCGCAACGACCGGGGGGCTCCTACGAGCAGTACTTC.

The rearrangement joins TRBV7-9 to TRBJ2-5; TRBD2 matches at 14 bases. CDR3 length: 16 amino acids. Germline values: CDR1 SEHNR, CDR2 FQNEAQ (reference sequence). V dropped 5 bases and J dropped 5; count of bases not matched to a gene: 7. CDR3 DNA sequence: TGTGCCAGCAGCGAACTGGGACTAGCGGGGGCTGAGACCCAGTACTTC. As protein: CASSELGLAGAETQYF.